This T cell receptor beta chain was documented in a study of blood T cell repertoires in COVID-19. Turning to the study itself: The study drew acute and convalescent COVID-19 samples from the United States, Italy and Spain. PBMCs, B-cell-depleted T cells, or T cells provided the cDNA or gDNA that made up the material.

This CDR3 spans 12 amino acids. Trimming stripped 11 bases from V and 8 bases from J, with 15 bases between. Germline assignment: CDR1 SEHNR and CDR2 FQNEAQ (reference sequence). Per the original methods: Reference gene primer amplification gave nucleated cell count estimates. Using immunoSEQ multiplex PCR, the repertoire was profiled, and TCRdb retains in-frame clones only, with some absent. D and trimming come from the DNA, and the V and J calls and clone size come from that table. The data hold 80,000 to 90,000 clones, with about four fifths observed a single time. This clone was counted once. This clonotype originated in a woman between 65 and 79 years old with acute or convalescent COVID-19. Sequencing was done on a sample of peripheral blood. The chain links TRBV7-9 to TRBJ1-4; D perhaps matches TRBD1 (5 bases). CDR3 protein: CALRAGEEKLFF. CDR3 nucleotides: TGTGCCCTCAGGGCGGGAGAAGAAAAACTGTTTTTT.